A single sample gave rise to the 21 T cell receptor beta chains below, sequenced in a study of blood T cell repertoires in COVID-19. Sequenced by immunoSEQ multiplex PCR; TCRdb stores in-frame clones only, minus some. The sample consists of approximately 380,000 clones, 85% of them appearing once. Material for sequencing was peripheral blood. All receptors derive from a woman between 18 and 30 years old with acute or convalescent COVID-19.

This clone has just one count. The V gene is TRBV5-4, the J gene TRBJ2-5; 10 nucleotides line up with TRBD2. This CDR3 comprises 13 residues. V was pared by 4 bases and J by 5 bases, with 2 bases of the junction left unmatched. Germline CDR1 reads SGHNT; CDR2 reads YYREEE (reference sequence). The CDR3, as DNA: TGTGCCAGCAGCAGTAGCGGGGGGGAGACCCAGTACTTC. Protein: CASSSSGGETQYF.

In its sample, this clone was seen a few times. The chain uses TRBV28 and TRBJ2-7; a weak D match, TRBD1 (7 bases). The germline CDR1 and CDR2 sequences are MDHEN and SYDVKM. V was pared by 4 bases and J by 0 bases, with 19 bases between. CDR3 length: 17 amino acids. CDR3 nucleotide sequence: TGTGCCAGCAGTTCTCCAGGAGGGGGCCCCAGCTCCTACGAGCAGTACTTC. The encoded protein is CASSSPGGGPSSYEQYF.

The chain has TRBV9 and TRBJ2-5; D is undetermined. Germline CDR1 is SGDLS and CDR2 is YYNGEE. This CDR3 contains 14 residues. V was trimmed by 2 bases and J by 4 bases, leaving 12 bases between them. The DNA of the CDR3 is TGTGCCAGCAGCGTGATGCCGACGGGAGAGACCCAGTACTTC. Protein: CASSVMPTGETQYF. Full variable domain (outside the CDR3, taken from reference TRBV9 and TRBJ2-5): DSGVTQTPKHLITATGQRVTLRCSPRSGDLSVYWYQQSLDQGLQFLIQYYNGEERAKGNILERFSAQQFPDLHSELNLSSLELGDSALYFCASSVMPTGETQYFGPGTRLLVL.

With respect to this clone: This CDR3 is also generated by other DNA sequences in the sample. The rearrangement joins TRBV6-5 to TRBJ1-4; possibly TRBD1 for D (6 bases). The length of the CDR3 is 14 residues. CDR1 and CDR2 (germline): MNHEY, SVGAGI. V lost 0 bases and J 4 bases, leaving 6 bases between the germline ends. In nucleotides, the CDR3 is TGTGCCAGCAGTTACTCCAGGGGTAATGAAAAACTGTTTTTT. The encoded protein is CASSYSRGNEKLFF.

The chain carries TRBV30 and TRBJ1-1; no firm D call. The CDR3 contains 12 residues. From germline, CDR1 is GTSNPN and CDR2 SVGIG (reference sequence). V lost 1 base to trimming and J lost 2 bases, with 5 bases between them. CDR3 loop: CAWSALNTEAFF. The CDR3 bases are TGTGCCTGGAGTGCCCTAAACACTGAAGCTTTCTTT.

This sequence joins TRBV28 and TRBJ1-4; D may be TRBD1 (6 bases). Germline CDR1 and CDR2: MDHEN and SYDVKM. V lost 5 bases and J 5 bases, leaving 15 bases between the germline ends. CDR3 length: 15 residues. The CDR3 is CASSPQDSINEKLFF. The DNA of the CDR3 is TGTGCCAGCAGTCCACAGGACAGCATAAATGAAAAACTGTTTTTT.

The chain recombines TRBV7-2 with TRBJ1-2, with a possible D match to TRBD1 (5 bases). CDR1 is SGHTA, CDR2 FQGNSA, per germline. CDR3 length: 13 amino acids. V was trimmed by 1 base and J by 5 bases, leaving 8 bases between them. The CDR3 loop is CASSLDGGYGYTF. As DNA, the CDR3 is TGTGCCAGCAGCTTAGATGGGGGGTATGGCTACACCTTC.

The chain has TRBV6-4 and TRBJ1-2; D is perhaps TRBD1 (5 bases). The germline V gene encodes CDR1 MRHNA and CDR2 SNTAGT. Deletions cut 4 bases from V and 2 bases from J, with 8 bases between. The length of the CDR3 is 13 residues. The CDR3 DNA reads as TGTGCCAGCAGTGCTCAGGGAAACTATGGCTACACCTTC. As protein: CASSAQGNYGYTF.

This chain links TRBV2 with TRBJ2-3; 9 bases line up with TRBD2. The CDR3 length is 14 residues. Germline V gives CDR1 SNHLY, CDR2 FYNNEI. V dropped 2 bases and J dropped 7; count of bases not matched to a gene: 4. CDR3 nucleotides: TGTGCCAGCAGTGAACAAGCGGGGGGAAATACGCAGTATTTT. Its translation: CASSEQAGGNTQYF.

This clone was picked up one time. The CDR3 bases are TGTGCCAGCAGCTTAGAGACAAGCCAGACCCAGTACTTC. Amino acids: CASSLETSQTQYF. The chain combines TRBV7-2 with TRBJ2-5; no clear D. The ends were cut back, 1 base at V and 6 bases at J, with 9 bases in the middle. This CDR3 has 13 amino acids. The germline V gene has CDR1 SGHTA and CDR2 FQGNSA. Supplemented by reference TRBV7-2 and TRBJ2-5, the full variable domain reads GAGVSQSPSNKVTEKGKDVELRCDPISGHTALYWYRQSLGQGLEFLIYFQGNSAPDKSGLPSDRFSAERTGGSVSTLTIQRTQQEDSAVYLCASSLETSQTQYFGPGTRLLVL.

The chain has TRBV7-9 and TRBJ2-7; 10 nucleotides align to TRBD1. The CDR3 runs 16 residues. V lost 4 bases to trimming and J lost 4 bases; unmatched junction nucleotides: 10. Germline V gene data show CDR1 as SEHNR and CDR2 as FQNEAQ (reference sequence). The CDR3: CASSSRQGARRYEQYF. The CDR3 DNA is TGTGCCAGCAGCTCCCGACAGGGGGCGCGTCGTTACGAGCAGTACTTC.

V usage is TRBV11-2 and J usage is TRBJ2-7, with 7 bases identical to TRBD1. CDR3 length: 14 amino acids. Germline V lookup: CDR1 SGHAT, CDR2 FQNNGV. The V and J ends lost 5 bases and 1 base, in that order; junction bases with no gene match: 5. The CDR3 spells CASSGVGQSYEQYF. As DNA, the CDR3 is TGTGCCAGCAGCGGGGTGGGACAGTCCTACGAGCAGTACTTC.

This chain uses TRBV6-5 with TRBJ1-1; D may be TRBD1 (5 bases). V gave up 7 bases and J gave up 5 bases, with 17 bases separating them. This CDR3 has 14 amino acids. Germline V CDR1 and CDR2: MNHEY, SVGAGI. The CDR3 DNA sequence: TGTGCCAGCACCGAGGACACCGGTGGGACTGAAGCTTTCTTT. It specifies CASTEDTGGTEAFF.

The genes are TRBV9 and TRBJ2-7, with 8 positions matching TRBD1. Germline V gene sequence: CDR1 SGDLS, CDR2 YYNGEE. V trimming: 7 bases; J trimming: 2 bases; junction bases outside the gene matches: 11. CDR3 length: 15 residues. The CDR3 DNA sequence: TGTGCCAGCTCCCCAACGGGACAGGTAACCTACGAGCAGTACTTC. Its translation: CASSPTGQVTYEQYF. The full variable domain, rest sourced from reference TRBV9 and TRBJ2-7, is DSGVTQTPKHLITATGQRVTLRCSPRSGDLSVYWYQQSLDQGLQFLIQYYNGEERAKGNILERFSAQQFPDLHSELNLSSLELGDSALYFCASSPTGQVTYEQYFGPGTRLTVT.

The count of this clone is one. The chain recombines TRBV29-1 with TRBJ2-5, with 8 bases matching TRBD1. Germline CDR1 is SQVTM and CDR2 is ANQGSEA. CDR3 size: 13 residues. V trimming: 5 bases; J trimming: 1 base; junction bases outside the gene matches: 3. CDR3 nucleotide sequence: TGCAGCGTTCGGACAGGGATCCAAGAGACCCAGTACTTC. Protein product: CSVRTGIQETQYF.

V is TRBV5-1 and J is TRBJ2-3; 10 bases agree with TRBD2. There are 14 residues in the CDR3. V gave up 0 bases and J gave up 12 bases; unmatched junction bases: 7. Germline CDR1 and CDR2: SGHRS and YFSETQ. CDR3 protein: CASSLAQREGSQYF. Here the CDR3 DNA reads TGCGCCAGCAGCTTGGCCCAGCGGGAGGGCTCCCAGTATTTT.

This CDR3 is CASSIWQGKSQPQHF. The CDR3 DNA follows: TGTGCCAGTAGTATCTGGCAGGGGAAGAGTCAGCCCCAGCATTTT. This chain links TRBV19 with TRBJ1-5; D may be TRBD1 (6 bases). Germline V gene sequence: CDR1 LNHDA, CDR2 SQIVND (reference sequence). The CDR3 runs 15 residues. The V gene lost 3 bases and the J gene lost 6 bases, with 15 bases spanning the gap. Full variable domain (remainder filled in from reference TRBV19 and TRBJ1-5): DGGITQSPKYLFRKEGQNVTLSCEQNLNHDAMYWYRQDPGQGLRLIYYSQIVNDFQKGDIAEGYSVSREKKESFPLTVTSAQKNPTAFYLCASSIWQGKSQPQHFGDGTRLSIL.

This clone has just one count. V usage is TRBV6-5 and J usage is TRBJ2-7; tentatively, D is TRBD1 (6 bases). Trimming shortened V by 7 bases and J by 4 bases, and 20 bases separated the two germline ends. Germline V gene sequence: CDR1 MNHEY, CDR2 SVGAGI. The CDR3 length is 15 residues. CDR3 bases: TGTGCCAGCAACCCTACAGGGTCGGATCTTTACGAGCAGTACTTC. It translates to CASNPTGSDLYEQYF.

CDR3 protein: CASSQEGSNTGELFF. The CDR3 DNA reads as TGCGCCAGCAGCCAGGAGGGGAGTAACACCGGGGAGCTGTTTTTT. This chain links TRBV4-1 with TRBJ2-2; possibly TRBD2 for D (6 bases). V lost 3 bases and J lost 2, with 10 bases in between. The CDR3 is 15 amino acids. Germline CDR1 and CDR2: MGHRA and YSYEKL.

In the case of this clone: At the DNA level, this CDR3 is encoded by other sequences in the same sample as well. Here the CDR3 reads CASSSTGDSPLHF. The CDR3 DNA follows: TGTGCCAGCAGCTCGACAGGAGATTCACCCCTCCACTTT. The V gene is TRBV7-9, the J gene TRBJ1-6; TRBD1 is a possible D gene (6 bases). The CDR3 extends over 13 amino acids. The germline CDR1 and CDR2 sequences are SEHNR and FQNEAQ (reference sequence). Between the trimmed V and J ends, which lost 4 bases and 8 bases, there was a span of 9 bases.

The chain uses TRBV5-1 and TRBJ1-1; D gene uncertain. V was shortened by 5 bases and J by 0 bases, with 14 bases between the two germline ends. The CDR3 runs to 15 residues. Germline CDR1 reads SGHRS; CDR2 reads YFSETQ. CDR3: CASSSGFVLNTEAFF. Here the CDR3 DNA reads TGCGCCAGCAGTTCCGGTTTTGTGTTGAACACTGAAGCTTTCTTT.